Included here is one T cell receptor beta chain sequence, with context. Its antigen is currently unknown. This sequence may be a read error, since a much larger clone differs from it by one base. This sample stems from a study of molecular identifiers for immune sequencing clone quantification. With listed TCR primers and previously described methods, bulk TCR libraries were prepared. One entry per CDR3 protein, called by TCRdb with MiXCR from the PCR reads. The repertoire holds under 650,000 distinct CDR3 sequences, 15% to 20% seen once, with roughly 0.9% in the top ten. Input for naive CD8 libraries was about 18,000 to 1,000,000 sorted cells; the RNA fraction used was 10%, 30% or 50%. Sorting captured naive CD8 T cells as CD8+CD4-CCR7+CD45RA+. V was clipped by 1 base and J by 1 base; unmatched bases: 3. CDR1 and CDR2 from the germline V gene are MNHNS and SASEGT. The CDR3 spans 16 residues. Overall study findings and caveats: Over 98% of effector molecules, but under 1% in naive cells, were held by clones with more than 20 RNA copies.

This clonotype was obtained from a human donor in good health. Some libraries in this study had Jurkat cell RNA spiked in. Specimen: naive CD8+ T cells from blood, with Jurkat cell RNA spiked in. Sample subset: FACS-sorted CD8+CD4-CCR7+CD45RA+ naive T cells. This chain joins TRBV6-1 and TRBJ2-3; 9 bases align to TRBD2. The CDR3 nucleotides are TGTGCCAGCAGTGAAGGACTAGCGGCTGGCACAGATACGCAGTATTTT. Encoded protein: CASSEGLAAGTDTQYF.